This T cell receptor (beta chain) emerged from a study of regulatory T cells in long-lasting Graves disease. The study, taken as a whole, reports: Favored usage of TRBV28, TRBJ1-2 and TRBJ2-5 was recorded in persistent disease. Only a small sample size was used, which may have cut accuracy. New patients shared over 800 public clonotypes, fewer than the 2,500 to 3,500 shared by persistent patients.

Arm-PCR of CDR3 regions and iRepertoire HTBI primers were the basis on which TCR beta libraries were built. One entry per CDR3 protein, called by TCRdb with MiXCR from the multiplex PCR reads. This table has hundreds of thousands of distinct CDR3 sequences, 15% to 20% appearing once. Indicated time point: newly diagnosed GD, antithyroid drugs for less than 3 months. The TCR library used RNA extracted from PBMCs. With respect to this clonotype: The antigen remains undetermined.

The germline V gene encodes CDR1 SGHDN and CDR2 FVKESK. V lost 4 bases and J lost 5; bases outside the gene matches: 4. The CDR3 is 14 residues long. The sample also formed part of further work on T cells in Graves' hyperthyroidism and ophthalmopathy.

The TCR sequence derives from a woman aged 35-60 years with Graves disease. The sequences come from peripheral blood mononuclear cells (PBMCs), collected at new diagnosis, from a patient treated with antithyroid drugs. J is TRBJ2-7 and V is TRBV14; TRBD1 agrees at 11 bases. CDR3 in amino acids: CASSRTGGFNEQYF. In DNA form, the CDR3 reads TGTGCCAGCAGCCGGACAGGGGGCTTCAACGAGCAGTACTTC.